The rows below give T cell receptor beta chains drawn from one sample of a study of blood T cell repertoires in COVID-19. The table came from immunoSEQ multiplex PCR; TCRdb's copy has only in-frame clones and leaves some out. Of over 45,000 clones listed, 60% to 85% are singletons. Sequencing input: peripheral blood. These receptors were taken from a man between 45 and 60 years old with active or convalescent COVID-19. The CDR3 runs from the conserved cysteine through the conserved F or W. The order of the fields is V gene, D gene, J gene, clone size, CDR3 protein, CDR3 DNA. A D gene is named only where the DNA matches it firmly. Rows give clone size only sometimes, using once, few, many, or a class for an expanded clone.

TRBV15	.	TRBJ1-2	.	CATSRDPAVGYTF	TGTGCCACCAGCAGAGATCCCGCAGTTGGCTACACCTTC
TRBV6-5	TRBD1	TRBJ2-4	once	CASVQGWGRNIQYF	TGTGCCAGCGTACAGGGGTGGGGAAGAAACATTCAGTACTTC
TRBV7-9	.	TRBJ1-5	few	CASSLSAPTAAQHF	TGTGCCAGCAGCTTATCGGCTCCAACTGCGGCCCAGCATTTT
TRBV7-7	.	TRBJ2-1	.	CASSPHPTSNEQFF	TGTGCCAGCAGCCCCCACCCGACTAGCAATGAGCAGTTCTTC
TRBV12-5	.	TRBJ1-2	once	CASGQTETHGYTF	TGTGCTAGTGGCCAGACAGAGACCCATGGCTACACCTTC
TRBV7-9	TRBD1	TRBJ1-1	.	CASSFGQGVEAFF	TGTGCCAGCAGCTTTGGACAGGGTGTGGAAGCTTTCTTT
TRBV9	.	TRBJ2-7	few	CASSVEMGSSYEQYF	TGTGCCAGCAGCGTAGAGATGGGGAGCTCCTACGAGCAGTACTTC
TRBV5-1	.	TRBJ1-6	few	CASSLDRDDSPLHF	TGCGCCAGCAGCTTGGACAGGGATGATTCACCCCTCCACTTT
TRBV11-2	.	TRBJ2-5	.	CASSLGWDQGETQYF	TGTGCCAGCAGCTTAGGGTGGGATCAGGGGGAGACCCAGTACTTC
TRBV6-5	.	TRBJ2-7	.	CASSRQSTRNEQYF	TGTGCCAGCAGTAGACAGAGTACGCGGAACGAGCAGTACTTC
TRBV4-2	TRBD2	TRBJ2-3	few	CASSQASGGATDTQYF	TGTGCCAGCAGCCAAGCTAGCGGGGGGGCTACAGATACGCAGTATTTT
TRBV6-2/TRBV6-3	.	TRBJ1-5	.	CASSYRGADQPQHF	TGTGCCAGCAGTTACCGGGGGGCAGATCAGCCCCAGCATTTT
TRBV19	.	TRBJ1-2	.	CASSPDSHYGYTF	TGTGCCAGTAGTCCGGACAGCCACTATGGCTACACCTTC
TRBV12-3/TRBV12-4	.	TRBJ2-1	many	CASRLGLLNEQFF	TGTGCCAGCAGATTGGGGCTCCTCAATGAGCAGTTCTTC
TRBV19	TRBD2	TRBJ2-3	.	CASELSGGIRDTQYF	TGTGCCAGTGAGCTTAGCGGGGGGATCAGAGATACGCAGTATTTT
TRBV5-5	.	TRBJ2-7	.	CASSLAPTGRGEQYF	TGTGCCAGCAGCTTGGCTCCGACCGGTCGGGGCGAGCAGTACTTC
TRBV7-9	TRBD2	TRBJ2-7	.	CASSPGTSGGEQYF	TGTGCCAGCAGCCCCGGGACTAGCGGGGGCGAGCAGTACTTC
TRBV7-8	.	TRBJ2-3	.	CATLLGDTQYF	TGTGCCACCCTACTAGGGGATACGCAGTATTTT
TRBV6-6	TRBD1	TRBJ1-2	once	CASSQGVGGYTF	TGTGCCAGCTCCCAGGGGGTTGGTGGCTACACCTTC
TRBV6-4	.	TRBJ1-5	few	CASSDGLGQPQHF	TGTGCCAGCAGTGACGGGCTTGGACAGCCCCAGCATTTT
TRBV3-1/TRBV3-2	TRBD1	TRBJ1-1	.	CASSQAKTGIYTEAFF	TGTGCCAGCAGCCAAGCAAAGACAGGGATATACACTGAAGCTTTCTTT
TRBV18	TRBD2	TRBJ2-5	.	CASSPLAGVRETQYF	TGTGCCAGCTCACCGCTAGCGGGAGTAAGAGAGACCCAGTACTTC
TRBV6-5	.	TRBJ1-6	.	CASSYSSQGIGSPLHF	TGTGCCAGCAGTTACTCGAGTCAGGGAATCGGTTCACCCCTCCACTTT
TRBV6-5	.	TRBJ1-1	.	CASSTTGLTEAFF	TGTGCCAGCAGTACCACAGGGCTAACTGAAGCTTTCTTT
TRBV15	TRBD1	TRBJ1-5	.	CATSSRPGQANQPQHF	TGTGCCACCAGCAGTCGTCCGGGACAGGCCAATCAGCCCCAGCATTTT
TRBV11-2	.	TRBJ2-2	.	CASSLESTGELFF	TGTGCCAGCAGCTTAGAATCGACCGGGGAGCTGTTTTTT
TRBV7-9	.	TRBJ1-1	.	CASSLATFEAFF	TGTGCCAGCAGCTTAGCAACTTTTGAAGCTTTCTTT
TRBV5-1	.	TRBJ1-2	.	CASSLLVPGYGYTF	TGCGCCAGCAGCTTGTTGGTGCCGGGGTATGGCTACACCTTC
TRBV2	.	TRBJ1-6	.	CASSQRGNSPLHF	TGTGCCAGCAGTCAACGGGGGAATTCACCCCTCCACTTT
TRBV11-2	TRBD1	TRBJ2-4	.	CASSLDRGFAKAKNIQYF	TGTGCCAGCAGCTTAGACAGGGGGTTTGCGAAAGCCAAAAACATTCAGTACTTC
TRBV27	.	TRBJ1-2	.	CASSFMGAGGYGYTF	TGTGCCAGCAGTTTCATGGGAGCGGGCGGCTATGGCTACACCTTC
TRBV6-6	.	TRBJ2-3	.	CASREGTQYF	TGTGCCAGCAGGGAGGGAACGCAGTATTTT
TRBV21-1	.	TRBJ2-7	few	CASSKYLAGVYEQYF	TGTGCCAGCAGCAAATACCTAGCGGGGGTCTACGAGCAGTACTTC
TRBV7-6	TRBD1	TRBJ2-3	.	CASSRQGAVGDTQYF	TGTGCCAGCAGCCGACAGGGGGCAGTGGGAGATACGCAGTATTTT
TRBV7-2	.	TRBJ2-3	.	CASSLAGLSTDTQYF	TGTGCCAGCAGCTTAGCAGGACTCAGCACAGATACGCAGTATTTT
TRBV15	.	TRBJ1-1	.	CATRTSRAEAFF	TGTGCCACAAGGACATCTCGGGCTGAAGCTTTCTTT
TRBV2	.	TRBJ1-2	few	CASRPDSYGYTF	TGTGCCAGCAGACCGGACAGCTATGGCTACACCTTC
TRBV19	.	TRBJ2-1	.	CASSIDPSTNEQFF	TGTGCCAGTAGTATAGATCCGTCTACCAATGAGCAGTTCTTC
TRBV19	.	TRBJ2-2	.	CASVQAGGELFF	TGTGCCAGCGTACAAGCAGGGGGGGAGCTGTTTTTT
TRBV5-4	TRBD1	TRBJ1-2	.	CASSVTGEYGYTF	TGTGCCAGCAGCGTAACAGGGGAGTATGGCTACACCTTC
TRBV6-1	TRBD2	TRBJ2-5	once	CASSELAGALETQYF	TGTGCCAGCAGTGAACTAGCGGGTGCCTTAGAGACCCAGTACTTC
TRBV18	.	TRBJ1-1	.	CASSPSSGQMNTEAFF	TGTGCCAGCTCACCCTCTTCCGGACAGATGAACACTGAAGCTTTCTTT
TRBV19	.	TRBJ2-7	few	CASSPAAGGGEQYF	TGTGCCAGTAGTCCCGCGGCTGGCGGCGGCGAGCAGTACTTC
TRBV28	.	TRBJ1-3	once	CASSPSGGTSGNTIYF	TGTGCCAGCAGTCCGAGTGGGGGGACCTCTGGAAACACCATATATTTT
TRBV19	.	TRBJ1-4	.	CASSYRDGEKLFF	TGTGCCAGTAGTTACAGGGATGGTGAAAAACTGTTTTTT
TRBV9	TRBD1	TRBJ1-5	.	CASSEGAGQPQHF	TGTGCCAGCAGCGAGGGGGCAGGACAGCCCCAGCATTTT
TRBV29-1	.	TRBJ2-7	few	CSVRAVTYEQYF	TGCAGCGTGAGGGCGGTAACCTACGAGCAGTACTTC
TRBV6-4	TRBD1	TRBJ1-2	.	CASSDSDRIHGYTF	TGTGCCAGCAGTGACTCGGACAGGATTCATGGCTACACCTTC
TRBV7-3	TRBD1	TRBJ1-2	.	CASSPTTGASYGYTF	TGTGCCAGCAGCCCGACGACAGGGGCATCCTATGGCTACACCTTC
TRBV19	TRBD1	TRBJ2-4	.	CASSIQGAQNIQYF	TGTGCCAGTAGTATACAGGGGGCCCAAAACATTCAGTACTTC
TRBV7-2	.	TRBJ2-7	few	CASSSGQNPYEQYF	TGTGCCAGCAGCTCAGGACAGAATCCCTACGAGCAGTACTTC
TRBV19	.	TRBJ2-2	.	CASTDHSITNTGELFF	TGTGCCAGCACAGACCACAGCATTACGAACACCGGGGAGCTGTTTTTT
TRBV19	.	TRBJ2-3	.	CASSIGAGTDTQYF	TGTGCCAGTAGTATAGGCGCGGGAACCGATACGCAGTATTTT
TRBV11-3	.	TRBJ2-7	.	CASSFQMGGEQYF	TGTGCCAGCAGCTTCCAGATGGGGGGTGAGCAGTACTTC
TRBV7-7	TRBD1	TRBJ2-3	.	CASSLDRDRDTQYF	TGTGCCAGCAGCTTAGACCGGGACAGGGATACGCAGTATTTT